This record concerns one TCR beta chain sequence. The antigen is undetermined. This entry belongs to a study of long-term antiretroviral therapy in people with HIV. At the level of the study: Collection dates of the earliest samples fall about a decade before the 2015 immediate-ART recommendation.

Germline assignment: CDR1 SGHVS and CDR2 FNYEAQ. Trimming stripped 0 bases from V and 6 bases from J, with 12 bases between. The length of the CDR3 is 14 residues. Whole-study results and caveats: Spans of CDR3 length were tighter for HIV repertoires than for controls. Gathering of blood took place between about 2004 and 2017, possibly under older ART regimens.

This was the immunoSEQ v3.0 assay at survey level. Clones were read by immunoSEQ multiplex PCR, and TCRdb kept only the in-frame ones, dropping some. The sample shows approximately 26,000 clones, roughly 85% of them seen only once. The source was unsorted PBMCs, collected 2.3 years after starting antiretroviral therapy. The origin of this receptor is a man between 35 and 55 years old with HIV. The chain recombines TRBV7-6 with TRBJ2-7, with D possibly being TRBD1 or TRBD2 (5 bases each). The CDR3 DNA reads as TGTGCCAGCAGCTTAGCCGAGGGGTTGGGCGAGCAGTACTTC. Its protein is CASSLAEGLGEQYF.